This T cell receptor (beta chain) was obtained from a study of blood T cell repertoires in COVID-19. Looked up from germline, CDR1 is SGHRS and CDR2 is YFSETQ. V was trimmed by 2 bases and J by 7 bases, leaving 10 bases between them. The CDR3 consists of 12 residues. Profiling relied on immunoSEQ multiplex PCR, and the TCRdb table lists in-frame clones only, not all of them. Among approximately 500,000 clones listed, 80% to 90% were seen once. The TCR was taken from a human donor in a cohort sampled during active COVID-19. The chain recombines TRBV5-1 with TRBJ2-7, with no clear D. The source material was peripheral blood. The chain's CDR3 is CASSFSPTEQYF. In nucleotides, the CDR3 is TGCGCCAGCAGCTTTAGTCCCACTGAGCAGTACTTC. Looking up the rest from reference TRBV5-1 and TRBJ2-7 gives the full variable domain: KAGVTQTPRYLIKTRGQQVTLSCSPISGHRSVSWYQQTPGQGLQFLFEYFSETQRNKGNFPGRFSGRQFSNSRSEMNVSTLELGDSALYLCASSFSPTEQYFGPGTRLTVT.